This T cell receptor (beta chain) was identified during a study of a mutant IDH1 vaccine in newly diagnosed glioma. Study as a whole: The treated population exhibited a male proportion of about 60%, a female proportion of about 38%, and a mean age of around 40 years.

Trimming took off 0 bases at V and 1 base at J, with 5 bases between the two ends. CDR1 is SGHRS, CDR2 YFSETQ, per germline. CDR3 size: 13 residues. Profiling relied on immunoSEQ multiplex PCR, and the TCRdb table lists in-frame clones only, not all of them. The data show 35,000 to 45,000 clones, approximately 83% seen once. The time point here: week 35, safety follow-up. In the vaccine, a single dose held 300 ug of the mutant IDH1 20-mer peptide, along with topical imiquimod. Note on this clone: Its specificity is not known.

The V and J genes are TRBV5-1 and TRBJ2-7; D not certain. This TCR derives from a woman in her forties or fifties with glioma. The material was PBMCs, obtained from a glioma patient whose treatment included an IDH1 peptide vaccine. CDR3 bases: TGCGCCAGCAGCTTGGCGGTTTCCTACGAGCAGTACTTC. Translating it yields CASSLAVSYEQYF.